Here is one TCR beta chain with its context. The data stem from a study of blood T cell repertoires in COVID-19. Study details: Acute and convalescent COVID-19 specimens originated in the United States, Italy and Spain. T cells, B-cell-depleted T cells, or PBMCs provided the cDNA or gDNA that served as material.

The CDR3 is 15 amino acids. The germline V gene encodes CDR1 MNHEY and CDR2 SVGEGT. J gave up 7 bases and V 5 bases, and 8 bases lay outside the gene matches. Authors' processing steps: Scientists estimated how many nucleated cells there were by amplifying reference gene primers. TCRdb's table, derived via immunoSEQ multiplex PCR, lists solely in-frame clones and lacks some. V and J calls and clone size come straight from that table; D and trimming were deduced from the DNA. The sample carries fewer than 75,000 clones, about 88% recorded once. This chain joins TRBV6-2 or TRBV6-3 and TRBJ1-6, with 7 bases fitting TRBD1. The sequenced sample was peripheral blood. The sequence derives from a man in his 70s with acute or convalescent COVID-19. The CDR3 region is CASSAQTGFNSPLHF. CDR3 DNA: TGTGCCAGCAGTGCCCAGACAGGGTTCAATTCACCCCTCCACTTT.